The 31 T cell receptor beta chains below all came from one sample that was sequenced in a study of PD-L1 blockade in urothelial cancer. Some clones are missing from TCRdb's copy, which holds only in-frame ones; the method was immunoSEQ multiplex PCR. Here the sample spans roughly 50,000 clones, roughly 87% being singletons. The time point: pretreatment peripheral blood. This specimen consisted of PBMCs, obtained around atezolizumab (anti-PD-L1) treatment. These receptors all stem from a man aged 70 or older with urothelial cancer.

The count of this clone is one. The V and J genes are TRBV9 and TRBJ2-1, with 7 bases lining up with TRBD1. The trim removed 0 bases at V and 4 bases at J, leaving 4 bases unmatched. CDR1 SGDLS and CDR2 YYNGEE come from the germline V gene. This CDR3 has 15 residues. The CDR3 region has the DNA TGTGCCAGCAGCGTAGAGGGGGCACCTTACAATGAGCAGTTCTTC. It yields the protein CASSVEGAPYNEQFF.

The rearrangement links TRBV6-1 to TRBJ2-2; maybe TRBD1 (6 bases). V was pared by 6 bases and J by 3 bases, with 14 bases between. The CDR3 runs 15 residues. Germline V gene sequence: CDR1 MNHNS, CDR2 SASEGT. CDR3: CASRDLGAYTGELFF. The CDR3 coding sequence is TGTGCCAGCAGGGATTTGGGGGCTTACACCGGGGAGCTGTTTTTT.

The CDR3 is CASSADNLPEQYF. For the CDR3, the DNA is TGTGCCAGCAGCGCAGACAACCTCCCCGAGCAGTACTTC. The chain has TRBV9 and TRBJ2-7; no firm D call. Germline CDR1 is SGDLS and CDR2 is YYNGEE. V gave up 3 bases and J gave up 6 bases, with 13 bases separating them. This CDR3 region has 13 residues.

V gene TRBV19 combines with J gene TRBJ1-2; TRBD1 agrees at 9 bases. CDR3 length: 15 residues. Germline-derived CDR1 and CDR2 are LNHDA and SQIVND (reference sequence). Trimming cost V 4 bases and J 3 bases; bases outside gene matches: 6. The CDR3 loop is CASSTPGQGYYGYTF. As DNA, the CDR3 is TGTGCCAGTAGTACCCCGGGACAGGGATACTATGGCTACACCTTC. The full variable domain, its missing parts supplied by reference TRBV19 and TRBJ1-2, is DGGITQSPKYLFRKEGQNVTLSCEQNLNHDAMYWYRQDPGQGLRLIYYSQIVNDFQKGDIAEGYSVSREKKESFPLTVTSAQKNPTAFYLCASSTPGQGYYGYTFGSGTRLTVV.

The chain is built from TRBV2 and TRBJ1-4; 12 positions match TRBD1. V dropped 7 bases and J dropped 6; count of bases not matched to a gene: 3. This CDR3 comprises 14 residues. The germline gives CDR1 SNHLY, CDR2 FYNNEI. CDR3 amino acids: CASTGQGAHEKLFF. CDR3 DNA: TGTGCCAGCACGGGACAGGGGGCGCATGAAAAACTGTTTTTT.

This chain joins TRBV7-2 and TRBJ2-1; 8 positions match TRBD2. This CDR3 is built from 14 residues. V dropped 11 bases and J dropped 7; count of bases not matched to a gene: 13. Germline assignment: CDR1 SGHTA and CDR2 FQGNSA. CDR3 sequence: CASRGAGGTNEQFF. In DNA, the CDR3 is TGTGCCTCCCGTGGGGCGGGAGGTACGAATGAGCAGTTCTTC.

This clone was counted a few times. The chain couples TRBV15 to TRBJ1-2; D might be TRBD1 (5 bases). Germline V gives CDR1 LNHNV, CDR2 YYDKDF (reference sequence). V was shortened by 8 bases and J by 3 bases, with 13 bases between the two germline ends. The length of the CDR3 is 13 residues. The CDR3 DNA reads as TGTGCCACCTCACCGGGACTGGACTATGGCTACACCTTC. It encodes CATSPGLDYGYTF. The full variable domain, rest sourced from reference TRBV15 and TRBJ1-2, is DAMVIQNPRYQVTQFGKPVTLSCSQTLNHNVMYWYQQKSSQAPKLLFHYYDKDFNNEADTPDNFQSRRPNTSFCFLDIRSPGLGDTAMYLCATSPGLDYGYTFGSGTRLTVV.

The rearrangement joins TRBV9 to TRBJ2-1, with a possible D match to TRBD1 (6 bases). Deletions cut 0 bases from V and 5 bases from J, with 12 bases between. Germline CDR1 is SGDLS and CDR2 is YYNGEE. There are 15 residues in the CDR3. The CDR3 reads CASSVAGTPHNEQFF. The CDR3 DNA is TGTGCCAGCAGCGTAGCTGGGACACCCCACAATGAGCAGTTCTTC. The full variable domain, completed using reference TRBV9 and TRBJ2-1, is DSGVTQTPKHLITATGQRVTLRCSPRSGDLSVYWYQQSLDQGLQFLIQYYNGEERAKGNILERFSAQQFPDLHSELNLSSLELGDSALYFCASSVAGTPHNEQFFGPGTRLTVL.

The chain combines TRBV5-1 with TRBJ1-1; TRBD1 agrees at 8 bases. This CDR3 is 13 amino acids long. Unmatched junction bases numbered 2, after V lost 3 bases and J lost 4 bases. Germline-derived CDR1 and CDR2 are SGHRS and YFSETQ. CDR3 coding DNA: TGCGCCAGCAGCTCAACAGGGGGCACTGAAGCTTTCTTT. This translates into CASSSTGGTEAFF.

The gene calls are TRBV14 and TRBJ1-3; possibly TRBD1 for D (5 bases). With 0 bases removed from V and 4 bases from J, the gap between germline ends came to 7 bases. The CDR3 has 14 residues. Germline V gives CDR1 SGHDN, CDR2 FVKESK. The CDR3 reads CASSQDGAGNTIYF. The CDR3 nucleotides are TGTGCCAGCAGCCAAGATGGGGCCGGAAACACCATATATTTT. Together with reference TRBV14 and TRBJ1-3, the CDR3 gives the full variable domain: EAGVTQFPSHSVIEKGQTVTLRCDPISGHDNLYWYRRVMGKEIKFLLHFVKESKQDESGMPNNRFLAERTGGTYSTLKVQPAELEDSGVYFCASSQDGAGNTIYFGEGSWLTVV.

The chain couples TRBV7-9 to TRBJ1-2; D is perhaps TRBD1 (5 bases). The CDR3 loop spans 13 amino acids. From germline, CDR1 is SEHNR and CDR2 FQNEAQ (reference sequence). The V end lost 5 bases, the J end lost 7 bases, and 14 bases lay between the germline ends. The CDR3: CASSLGERGGYTF. CDR3 nucleotide sequence: TGTGCCAGCAGCCTAGGGGAACGGGGTGGCTACACCTTC.

V is TRBV7-2 and J is TRBJ2-7; 8 bases align to TRBD2. Unmatched junction bases numbered 2, after V lost 1 base and J lost 3 bases. The CDR3 loop spans 14 amino acids. The germline V gene has CDR1 SGHTA and CDR2 FQGNSA. The CDR3 here is CASSLVTSGYEQYF. The CDR3 DNA is TGTGCCAGCAGCTTAGTAACTAGCGGCTACGAGCAGTACTTC.

In this sample, this clone turned up once. The chain recombines TRBV4-2 with TRBJ2-1; 7 positions match TRBD2. Trimming at V came to 1 base and at J to 8 bases, leaving 11 bases not matched to a gene. Germline loops: CDR1 LGHNA, CDR2 YNFKEQ. The CDR3 contains 16 residues. For the CDR3, the DNA is TGTGCCAGCAGCCAAGGGAGAGGGGCGGGAGTAGATGAGCAGTTCTTC. As protein: CASSQGRGAGVDEQFF.

By sample fraction, this clone is medium-sized (0.01 to 0.1%). V is TRBV28 and J is TRBJ1-1; the D is unclear. This CDR3 has 13 residues. With 9 bases removed from V and 5 bases from J, the gap between germline ends came to 16 bases. The V gene's germline CDR1 is MDHEN and CDR2 SYDVKM. The CDR3 DNA reads as TGTGCCAGTACGCTATCGGGTAAGACTGAAGCTTTCTTT. This encodes CASTLSGKTEAFF. Full variable domain (outside the CDR3, taken from reference TRBV28 and TRBJ1-1): DVKVTQSSRYLVKRTGEKVFLECVQDMDHENMFWYRQDPGLGLRLIYFSYDVKMKEKGDIPEGYSVSREKKERFSLILESASTNQTSMYLCASTLSGKTEAFFGQGTRLTVV.

This clone showed up just a few times. The chain has TRBV28 and TRBJ1-2; 8 positions agree with TRBD1. CDR3 length: 14 amino acids. V trimming: 5 bases; J trimming: 8 bases; junction bases outside the gene matches: 10. Germline CDR1 reads MDHEN; CDR2 reads SYDVKM. CDR3 nucleotides: TGTGCCAGCAGTAAGCCGACAGGGGAAAAAGGCTACACCTTC. This sequence encodes CASSKPTGEKGYTF.

The chain is built from TRBV10-3 and TRBJ2-3; 15 bases agree with TRBD2. Per the germline V gene, CDR1 is ENHRY and CDR2 is SYGVKD. This CDR3 has 18 residues. The V and J ends lost 10 bases and 1 base, in that order; junction bases with no gene match: 12. The CDR3 is CATGPGLAGGLGTDTQYF. The CDR3 bases are TGTGCCACCGGGCCGGGACTAGCGGGAGGTTTGGGCACAGATACGCAGTATTTT.

The CDR3 nucleotides read TGCGCCAGCAGCTTGGACTCGCTAGTCGGTGAGCAGTTCTTC. Translation gives CASSLDSLVGEQFF. This sequence joins TRBV5-1 and TRBJ2-1; D unclear. Per the germline V gene, CDR1 is SGHRS and CDR2 is YFSETQ. Trimming left V 0 bases short and J 9 bases short, with 13 bases between. This CDR3 is built from 14 residues.

In regard to this clone: At one boundary the junction diverges from the germline segment, which might be a read error. The chain employs TRBV28 and TRBJ2-7; 11 nucleotides agree with TRBD1. The CDR3 is made up of 15 amino acids. Germline values: CDR1 MDHEN, CDR2 SYDVKM. The CDR3 DNA is TGTGCCAGCAGTTTAAGTTCGGGACAGGGGGTCCTGATGACCTTC. Protein sequence: CASSLSSGQGVLMTF.

This chain links TRBV5-8 with TRBJ1-5; unclear D gene. The CDR3 totals 14 residues. Germline CDR1 is SGHTS and CDR2 is YDEGEE. The ends were cut back, 1 base at V and 6 bases at J, with 11 bases in the middle. CDR3 DNA sequence: TGTGCCAGCAGCTTGTCCGGCAGACTTCAGCCCCAGCATTTT. Encoded protein: CASSLSGRLQPQHF.

This rearrangement joins TRBV19 to TRBJ2-1, with 10 bases aligning to TRBD2. Losses at the gene ends were 4 bases for V and 4 bases for J; bases not matched to a gene: 4. CDR1 and CDR2 from the germline V gene are LNHDA and SQIVND (reference sequence). The CDR3 length is 15 residues. In nucleotides, the CDR3 is TGTGCCAGTAGTACCGGACTAGCGGTATACAATGAGCAGTTCTTC. It yields the protein CASSTGLAVYNEQFF.

The V and J genes are TRBV7-3 and TRBJ2-2; 7 nucleotides align to TRBD1. Germline CDR1 SGHTA, CDR2 FQGTGA. V lost 5 bases, J lost 0 bases, and 0 bases stayed unmatched. This CDR3 contains 14 residues. CDR3 nucleotide sequence: TGTGCCAGCAGCGACAGGGCGAACACCGGGGAGCTGTTTTTT. This encodes CASSDRANTGELFF.

V and J are TRBV10-3 and TRBJ1-1, with D perhaps TRBD1 (6 bases). CDR3 length: 14 amino acids. Germline V CDR1 and CDR2: ENHRY, SYGVKD. V gave up 10 bases and J gave up 1 base, with 16 bases separating them. CDR3 in amino acids: CATTGGGGNTEAFF. CDR3 bases: TGTGCCACCACCGGTGGGGGCGGGAACACTGAAGCTTTCTTT.

The chain uses TRBV6-1 and TRBJ2-7; D is perhaps TRBD2 (6 bases). The ends were cut back, 6 bases at V and 5 bases at J, with 11 bases in the middle. The length of the CDR3 is 12 residues. Germline V gene data show CDR1 as MNHNS and CDR2 as SASEGT. The CDR3 bases are TGTGCCAGCAGGTTGGGACTCGACGAGCAGTACTTC. This sequence encodes CASRLGLDEQYF.

The chain is built from TRBV2 and TRBJ2-5; possible D gene TRBD2, 6 bases. The CDR3 has 14 amino acids. Trimming pared 4 bases from V and 8 bases from J, leaving 17 bases between. CDR1 and CDR2 from the germline V gene are SNHLY and FYNNEI. The CDR3 reads CASSGWAGSDTQYF. The CDR3 DNA reads as TGTGCCAGCAGTGGGTGGGCGGGAAGCGATACCCAGTACTTC.

This clone showed up just once. The rearrangement uses TRBV30 and TRBJ2-1, with TRBD2 identical over 8 bases. The ends lost 3 bases at V and 2 bases at J; junction bases unmatched: 6. Looked up from germline, CDR1 is GTSNPN and CDR2 is SVGIG (reference sequence). This CDR3 has 15 amino acids. This CDR3 is CAWSPTSGAYNEQFF. In DNA, the CDR3 is TGTGCCTGGAGCCCCACTAGCGGAGCCTACAATGAGCAGTTCTTC. The full variable domain, its missing parts supplied by reference TRBV30 and TRBJ2-1, is SQTIHQWPATLVQPVGSPLSLECTVEGTSNPNLYWYRQAAGRGLQLLFYSVGIGQISSEVPQNLSASRPQDRQFILSSKKLLLSDSGFYLCAWSPTSGAYNEQFFGPGTRLTVL.

This chain links TRBV6-1 with TRBJ1-1; perhaps TRBD1 as D (6 bases). Germline V CDR1 and CDR2: MNHNS, SASEGT. The CDR3 length is 16 residues. V dropped 1 base and J dropped 0 bases, with 12 bases sitting between them. The CDR3 bases are TGTGCCAGCAGTGAAGTTGGGGGCAGGGTGAACACTGAAGCTTTCTTT. Its translation is CASSEVGGRVNTEAFF.

The chain links TRBV12-5 to TRBJ2-1, with D possibly TRBD2 on 6 matching bases. Germline CDR1 LGHNT, CDR2 FRNRAP. The CDR3 spans 12 residues. Trimming pared 5 bases from V and 11 bases from J, leaving 13 bases between. CDR3 loop: CASGPAGTQQFF. The CDR3 bases are TGTGCTAGTGGTCCTGCGGGGACTCAGCAGTTCTTC.

The chain uses TRBV9 and TRBJ2-3, with D tentatively TRBD2 (5 bases). The CDR3 is made up of 15 amino acids. Trimming stripped 0 bases from V and 4 bases from J, with 12 bases between. Germline CDR1 SGDLS, CDR2 YYNGEE. CDR3 nucleotides: TGTGCCAGCAGCGTAGATGAGGGTTGGTCAGATACGCAGTATTTT. Translating gives CASSVDEGWSDTQYF. Looking up the rest from reference TRBV9 and TRBJ2-3 gives the full variable domain: DSGVTQTPKHLITATGQRVTLRCSPRSGDLSVYWYQQSLDQGLQFLIQYYNGEERAKGNILERFSAQQFPDLHSELNLSSLELGDSALYFCASSVDEGWSDTQYFGPGTRLTVL.

This sequence joins TRBV25-1 and TRBJ1-1; perhaps TRBD1 as D (5 bases). CDR3 length: 14 residues. Trimming took 3 bases from V and 8 from J, leaving 16 bases between them. Looked up from germline, CDR1 is MGHDK and CDR2 is SYGVNS. CDR3 loop: CASSDAGPLAEAFF. Here the CDR3 DNA reads TGTGCCAGCAGTGATGCGGGGCCTCTTGCCGAAGCTTTCTTT.

The rearrangement uses TRBV7-2 and TRBJ2-7; TRBD1 agrees at 8 bases. V lost 1 base to trimming and J lost 2 bases; unmatched junction nucleotides: 4. The CDR3 length is 15 residues. CDR1 is SGHTA and CDR2 is FQGNSA in the germline V gene. CDR3 sequence: CASSLEGTGPYEQYF. As DNA, the CDR3 is TGTGCCAGCAGCTTAGAAGGGACAGGTCCCTACGAGCAGTACTTC.

This sequence joins TRBV7-9 and TRBJ1-4; D possibly corresponds to TRBD1 (5 bases). Trimming stripped 7 bases from V and 0 bases from J, with 15 bases between. This CDR3 region has 16 residues. The germline CDR1 and CDR2 sequences are SEHNR and FQNEAQ (reference sequence). The CDR3 is CASTLRGGSTNEKLFF. The CDR3 nucleotides read TGTGCCAGCACTCTTCGGGGGGGATCAACTAATGAAAAACTGTTTTTT.